The 11 T cell receptor beta chains presented below share a single source sample, sequenced in a study of shared clonotypes between healthy human individuals. Produced via immunoSEQ multiplex PCR; TCRdb's table is partial and in-frame only. The repertoire includes around 1.5 million clones, around 98% of them detected once, and less than 0.55% sits in the top ten. Input material: naive CD4+ T cells sorted from blood. The sample's subset: CD45RA+ positively selected. The receptors here all came from a man younger than 40 in good health.

As regards this clone: The sample contains more than one DNA sequence encoding this CDR3. V is TRBV18 and J is TRBJ2-2, with D unclear. V was trimmed by 2 bases and J by 0 bases, leaving 10 bases between them. The CDR3 covers 16 residues. In germline, CDR1 is KGHSH, CDR2 LQKENI. CDR3 DNA sequence: TGTGCCAGCTCACCATACCGACTGACGAACACCGGGGAGCTGTTTTTT. Protein sequence: CASSPYRLTNTGELFF.

The gene calls are TRBV5-4 and TRBJ2-7; TRBD1 agrees at 11 bases. Trimming took 5 bases from V and 3 from J; bases not matched to a gene: 4. The CDR3 consists of 14 residues. Germline CDR1 SGHNT, CDR2 YYREEE (reference sequence). The CDR3 loop reads CASRKDRGLYEQYF. CDR3 in DNA: TGTGCCAGCAGAAAGGACAGGGGGCTCTACGAGCAGTACTTC.

The gene calls are TRBV28 and TRBJ2-4; 12 bases map to TRBD2. V trimming: 2 bases; J trimming: 0 bases; junction bases outside the gene matches: 11. CDR1 and CDR2 (germline): MDHEN, SYDVKM. The CDR3 consists of 20 residues. CDR3 in DNA: TGTGCCAGCAGTTTAGGTCCGACTAGCGGGAGTAGACTAGCCAAAAACATTCAGTACTTC. It yields the protein CASSLGPTSGSRLAKNIQYF. The full variable domain, completed using reference TRBV28 and TRBJ2-4, is DVKVTQSSRYLVKRTGEKVFLECVQDMDHENMFWYRQDPGLGLRLIYFSYDVKMKEKGDIPEGYSVSREKKERFSLILESASTNQTSMYLCASSLGPTSGSRLAKNIQYFGAGTRLSVL.

This chain uses TRBV7-8 with TRBJ2-3; weak D call: TRBD2 (5 bases). Trimming took 5 bases from V and 10 from J, leaving 16 bases between them. Germline loops: CDR1 SGHVS, CDR2 FQNEAQ. This CDR3 is 13 amino acids long. The CDR3 coding sequence is TGTGCCAGCAGCCTCGATGGAGGCTCCGCGCAGTATTTT. This sequence encodes CASSLDGGSAQYF.

The V gene is TRBV7-9, the J gene TRBJ2-5; 8 bases align to TRBD2. CDR3 size: 18 residues. Germline loops: CDR1 SEHNR, CDR2 FQNEAQ (reference sequence). V lost 4 bases, J lost 5 bases, and 18 bases stayed unmatched. Written as DNA, the CDR3 is TGTGCCAGCAGCTCCACACGCGGGACTAGAAGGGCGGAGGAGACCCAGTACTTC. Encoded protein: CASSSTRGTRRAEETQYF. The variable domain in full, with the rest retrieved from reference TRBV7-9 and TRBJ2-5, is DTGVSQNPRHKITKRGQNVTFRCDPISEHNRLYWYRQTLGQGPEFLTYFQNEAQLEKSRLLSDRFSAERPKGSFSTLEIQRTEQGDSAMYLCASSSTRGTRRAEETQYFGPGTRLLVL.

The rearrangement uses TRBV5-8 and TRBJ2-1; D ambiguous. With 4 bases removed from V and 8 bases from J, the gap between germline ends came to 22 bases. The V gene's germline CDR1 is SGHTS and CDR2 YDEGEE. The CDR3 has 16 residues. CDR3 residues: CASSTALWTTADEQFF. The CDR3 nucleotides read TGTGCCAGCAGCACTGCTCTCTGGACCACGGCGGATGAGCAGTTCTTC.

V and J are TRBV5-6 and TRBJ2-7; D possibly corresponds to TRBD1 (5 bases). The CDR3 runs to 14 residues. Germline CDR1 and CDR2: SGHDT and YYEEEE. Trimming left V 6 bases short and J 0 bases short, with 13 bases between. CDR3 nucleotide sequence: TGTGCCAGCACCAAGGGGCCGGTCTCCTACGAGCAGTACTTC. Protein product: CASTKGPVSYEQYF.

The rearrangement uses TRBV15 and TRBJ2-7; either TRBD1 or TRBD2 may supply D (5 bases each). The germline V gene encodes CDR1 LNHNV and CDR2 YYDKDF (reference sequence). This CDR3 contains 14 residues. The V and J ends lost 0 bases and 3 bases respectively, with 9 bases between them. For the CDR3, the DNA is TGTGCCACCAGCAGAGATCGGGGCCACTACGAGCAGTACTTC. Amino acids: CATSRDRGHYEQYF.

The chain couples TRBV5-5 to TRBJ2-3, with D hard to call. The CDR3 loop spans 12 amino acids. Trimming took 0 bases from V and 7 from J, leaving 6 bases between them. Germline CDR1 SGHKS, CDR2 YYEKEE (reference sequence). As DNA, the CDR3 is TGTGCCAGCAGCTTGGGGCCCTATACGCAGTATTTT. Translated, it gives CASSLGPYTQYF.

For this clone: In the same sample, other DNA sequences code for this CDR3. The V and J genes are TRBV6-5 and TRBJ2-3; D may be TRBD1 (6 bases). The CDR3 runs 15 residues. Germline V gene lookup returns CDR1 MNHEY and CDR2 SVGAGI. The ends were cut back, 0 bases at V and 1 base at J, with 8 bases in the middle. The CDR3 loop reads CASSYSPGGTDTQYF. CDR3 nucleotides: TGTGCCAGCAGTTACTCGCCAGGGGGCACAGATACGCAGTATTTT.

V gene TRBV7-8 combines with J gene TRBJ2-3, with no clear D. There are 12 residues in the CDR3. Germline V CDR1 and CDR2: SGHVS, FQNEAQ. Trimming left V 2 bases short and J 7 bases short, with 7 bases between. The CDR3 DNA follows: TGTGCCAGCAGCTTAACGGAAAATACGCAGTATTTT. This gives the protein CASSLTENTQYF.